The next 32 T cell receptor beta chains were all read from a single sample in a study of cytomegalovirus exposure and HLA in healthy donors. The PCR was carried out with 60 Vbeta primers and 13 Jbeta primers. Libraries were prepared by immunoSEQ multiplex PCR; TCRdb keeps only in-frame clonotypes and omits some of them. The top ten clones hold 6% to 8.5% of a sample with over 100,000 clones, approximately 74% of them seen once. Sample: PBMCs. These receptors were taken from a middle-aged man in good health and CMV-seropositive.

In DNA, the CDR3 is TGCGCCAGCAGCTTTTTGAGGGATTCCTACAATGAGCAGTTCTTC. Translating gives CASSFLRDSYNEQFF. The J gene is TRBJ2-1, the V gene TRBV5-1; tentatively, D is TRBD2 (5 bases). Germline V gene data show CDR1 as SGHRS and CDR2 as YFSETQ. The CDR3 consists of 15 residues. V was shortened by 2 bases and J by 1 base, with 10 bases between the two germline ends.

V is TRBV28 and J is TRBJ1-2; D uncertain. The CDR3 consists of 12 residues. Germline CDR1 and CDR2: MDHEN and SYDVKM. Trimming took 3 bases from V and 8 from J, leaving 10 bases between them. The CDR3 DNA is TGTGCCAGCAGTTTCGACCGGAGGGGCTACACCTTC. Its translation: CASSFDRRGYTF.

V and J are TRBV30 and TRBJ1-5, with D uncertain. CDR1 and CDR2 from the germline V gene are GTSNPN and SVGIG (reference sequence). This CDR3 has 13 residues. Between the trimmed V and J ends, which lost 0 bases and 5 bases, there was a span of 8 bases. The CDR3 region is CAWSVGLYQPQHF. For the CDR3, the DNA is TGTGCCTGGAGTGTCGGACTTTATCAGCCCCAGCATTTT.

This clone was seen more than once but under ten times. This sequence joins TRBV6-4 and TRBJ2-2; D perhaps matches TRBD1 (6 bases). The CDR3 extends over 13 amino acids. V shed 4 bases and J shed 3 bases, with 6 bases lying between them. Germline assignment: CDR1 MRHNA and CDR2 SNTAGT. The CDR3: CASSGTDTGELFF. CDR3 sequence (DNA): TGTGCCAGCAGTGGGACAGACACCGGGGAGCTGTTTTTT.

The count of this clone is one. The chain is built from TRBV5-1 and TRBJ2-7; D possibly corresponds to TRBD1 (5 bases). V lost 0 bases and J lost 2, with 12 bases in between. The CDR3 loop spans 15 amino acids. The germline gives CDR1 SGHRS, CDR2 YFSETQ. The CDR3 loop is CASSLGGQETYEQYF. The DNA for the CDR3 is TGCGCCAGCAGCTTGGGGGGCCAGGAGACCTACGAGCAGTACTTC.

The chain recombines TRBV6-5 with TRBJ1-1; the D gene is possibly TRBD1 (6 bases). With 10 bases removed from V and 0 bases from J, the gap between germline ends came to 18 bases. The CDR3 has 15 residues. Germline V CDR1 and CDR2: MNHEY, SVGAGI. The CDR3 spells CATGPVGTLNTEAFF. DNA for the CDR3: TGTGCCACAGGACCTGTGGGGACACTGAACACTGAAGCTTTCTTT.

This chain joins TRBV11-2 and TRBJ1-2; 8 bases agree with TRBD1. J lost 4 bases, V lost 2 bases, and 9 bases had no gene match. The CDR3 is 16 amino acids. Germline CDR1 reads SGHAT; CDR2 reads FQNNGV. The DNA of the CDR3 is TGTGCCAGCAGCTTAAACGCTGGACAGGGTACCTATGGCTACACCTTC. It specifies CASSLNAGQGTYGYTF.

This clone was recorded a few times. The V call is TRBV6-1, the J call TRBJ1-2; tentative D call: TRBD1 (5 bases). CDR3 length: 13 amino acids. The ends were cut back, 1 base at V and 4 bases at J, with 7 bases in the middle. The germline CDR1 and CDR2 sequences are MNHNS and SASEGT. The CDR3 here is CASSEGGGYGYTF. CDR3 nucleotides: TGTGCCAGCAGTGAAGGGGGGGGCTATGGCTACACCTTC.

This clone was seen a handful of times. The CDR3 coding sequence is TGTGCCAGCAGTCGGCCGGGGAAACACACAGATACGCAGTATTTT. It yields the protein CASSRPGKHTDTQYF. J is TRBJ2-3 and V is TRBV25-1; tentatively, D is TRBD2 (5 bases). Germline loops: CDR1 MGHDK, CDR2 SYGVNS. The CDR3 contains 15 residues. V was trimmed by 5 bases and J by 2 bases, leaving 14 bases between them.

The V call is TRBV6-1, the J call TRBJ2-7, with TRBD1 identical over 7 bases. Germline values: CDR1 MNHNS, CDR2 SASEGT. This CDR3 region has 14 residues. V was pared by 6 bases and J by 3 bases, with 8 bases of the junction left unmatched. CDR3 sequence reads: CASSATGILYEQYF. The CDR3 nucleotides are TGTGCCAGCAGCGCGACAGGGATACTCTACGAGCAGTACTTC.

The rearrangement uses TRBV7-6 and TRBJ1-3; D gene uncertain. The CDR3 spans 15 residues. Germline V lookup: CDR1 SGHVS, CDR2 FNYEAQ. Trimming took off 0 bases at V and 0 bases at J, with 6 bases between the two ends. The CDR3 sequence: CASSLAQNSGNTIYF. Written as DNA, the CDR3 is TGTGCCAGCAGCTTAGCGCAGAACTCTGGAAACACCATATATTTT. Combining the CDR3 with reference TRBV7-6 and TRBJ1-3 gives the whole variable domain GAGVSQSPRYKVTKRGQDVALRCDPISGHVSLYWYRQALGQGPEFLTYFNYEAQQDKSGLPNDRFSAERPEGSISTLTIQRTEQRDSAMYRCASSLAQNSGNTIYFGEGSWLTVV.

V is TRBV5-4 and J is TRBJ2-7; 10 nucleotides agree with TRBD1. V lost 4 bases and J lost 1; bases outside the gene matches: 8. Looked up from germline, CDR1 is SGHNT and CDR2 is YYREEE (reference sequence). CDR3 length: 16 residues. CDR3 amino acids: CASSLWKGQGSYEQYF. DNA for the CDR3: TGTGCCAGCAGCCTCTGGAAGGGACAGGGGTCCTACGAGCAGTACTTC. Using reference TRBV5-4 and TRBJ2-7 for the parts outside the CDR3, the full variable domain is ETGVTQSPTHLIKTRGQQVTLRCSSQSGHNTVSWYQQALGQGPQFIFQYYREEENGRGNFPPRFSGLQFPNYSSELNVNALELDDSALYLCASSLWKGQGSYEQYFGPGTRLTVT.

V and J are TRBV7-8 and TRBJ2-3; 9 nucleotides match TRBD2. The trim removed 1 base at V and 1 base at J, leaving 0 bases unmatched. This CDR3 contains 15 residues. Germline loops: CDR1 SGHVS, CDR2 FQNEAQ. This chain's CDR3 is CASSLERGGTDTQYF. The CDR3 DNA is TGTGCCAGCAGCTTAGAGCGGGGGGGCACAGATACGCAGTATTTT.

Concerning this clone: This sample includes further DNA sequences coding for the same CDR3. In DNA, the CDR3 is TGTGCCAGCAGGTTTGCAGGGGGCTCCTTCCCCTACGAGCAGTACTTC. Translation gives CASRFAGGSFPYEQYF. The V and J genes are TRBV5-6 and TRBJ2-7, with 8 bases that match TRBD1. The CDR3 spans 16 residues. Germline lookup yields CDR1 SGHDT and CDR2 YYEEEE. Trimming cost V 5 bases and J 2 bases; bases outside gene matches: 12.

This sequence joins TRBV11-3 and TRBJ2-1; weak D call: TRBD2 (6 bases). The CDR3 is made up of 12 amino acids. CDR1 and CDR2 from the germline V gene are SGHNT and YENEEA. V was clipped by 4 bases and J by 8 bases, with 9 bases between them. The CDR3 is CASSWRGHEQFF. CDR3 in DNA: TGTGCCAGCAGCTGGAGGGGCCATGAGCAGTTCTTC.

The rearrangement uses TRBV5-1 and TRBJ2-7; 7 bases are a match to TRBD1. V was pared by 5 bases and J by 3 bases, with 2 bases of the junction left unmatched. Germline values: CDR1 SGHRS, CDR2 YFSETQ. This CDR3 spans 12 amino acids. DNA for the CDR3: TGCGCCAGCAGGGGACAGCACTACGAGCAGTACTTC. It specifies CASRGQHYEQYF.

The J gene is TRBJ2-2, the V gene TRBV5-1, with D possibly TRBD1 on 5 matching bases. The CDR3 extends over 13 amino acids. The V end was cut by 7 bases, the J end by 7 bases, with 14 bases between. Germline CDR1 is SGHRS and CDR2 is YFSETQ. The CDR3 DNA reads TGCGCCAGCTGCCCGACAGTATTCGGGGAGCTGTTTTTT. Translation gives CASCPTVFGELFF.

In its sample, this clone was seen a few times. The V and J genes are TRBV20-1 and TRBJ2-4; D may be TRBD1 (5 bases). The CDR3 has 11 residues. V was shortened by 4 bases and J by 8 bases, with 9 bases between the two germline ends. Per germline, CDR1 DFQATT and CDR2 SNEGSKA (reference sequence). CDR3 protein: CSATQGDIQYF. As DNA, the CDR3 is TGCAGTGCTACCCAAGGGGACATTCAGTACTTC.

This sequence joins TRBV18 and TRBJ1-5, with 7 bases that match TRBD1. V dropped 6 bases and J dropped 7; count of bases not matched to a gene: 9. The germline gives CDR1 KGHSH, CDR2 LQKENI. The CDR3 is made up of 14 amino acids. DNA of the CDR3: TGTGCCAGCTCTCCCACAGGGGAACGACAGCCCCAGCATTTT. Translating gives CASSPTGERQPQHF. The whole variable domain, remainder taken from reference TRBV18 and TRBJ1-5, is NAGVMQNPRHLVRRRGQEARLRCSPMKGHSHVYWYRQLPEEGLKFMVYLQKENIIDESGMPKERFSAEFPKEGPSILRIQQVVRGDSAAYFCASSPTGERQPQHFGDGTRLSIL.

The chain carries TRBV11-2 and TRBJ2-1; D ambiguous. This CDR3 has 13 amino acids. V was trimmed by 5 bases and J by 1 base, leaving 6 bases between them. Germline CDR1 SGHAT, CDR2 FQNNGV. CDR3: CASSPQSYNEQFF. As DNA, the CDR3 is TGTGCCAGCAGCCCCCAGTCCTACAATGAGCAGTTCTTC.

The gene calls are TRBV27 and TRBJ1-6; weak D call: TRBD1 (5 bases). CDR1 MNHEY and CDR2 SMNVEV come from the germline V gene (reference sequence). The length of the CDR3 is 18 residues. V lost 2 bases and J 1 base, leaving 15 bases between the germline ends. The CDR3 loop reads CASSLLGLIGSYNSPLHF. The CDR3 DNA is TGTGCCAGCAGTTTACTGGGACTCATCGGGTCCTATAATTCACCCCTCCACTTT.

The rearrangement joins TRBV5-1 to TRBJ2-1; 10 nucleotides line up with TRBD2. Trimming took 2 bases from V and 0 from J; bases not matched to a gene: 2. CDR3 length: 16 residues. Germline-derived CDR1 and CDR2 are SGHRS and YFSETQ. The CDR3 here is CASSFASGSSYNEQFF. The CDR3 DNA reads TGCGCCAGCAGCTTCGCTAGCGGGAGCTCCTACAATGAGCAGTTCTTC.

The chain joins TRBV11-1 to TRBJ1-1; TRBD1 agrees at 10 bases. V dropped 5 bases and J dropped 1; count of bases not matched to a gene: 13. The CDR3 covers 18 residues. Germline-derived CDR1 and CDR2 are SGHAT and FQDESV (reference sequence). For the CDR3, the DNA is TGTGCCAGCAGCCCGTCCCCTGGGACAGGGGTACCGAACACTGAAGCTTTCTTT. Its translation: CASSPSPGTGVPNTEAFF.

There are a few counts of this clone. The chain uses TRBV7-2 and TRBJ2-2; unclear D gene. The V and J ends lost 2 bases and 6 bases respectively, with 13 bases between them. Per the germline V gene, CDR1 is SGHTA and CDR2 is FQGNSA. The CDR3 extends over 15 amino acids. Here the CDR3 reads CASSLYAFGSGELFF. DNA of the CDR3: TGTGCCAGCAGCTTATATGCCTTTGGCTCCGGGGAGCTGTTTTTT.

This chain joins TRBV5-1 and TRBJ2-5, with 15 positions matching TRBD2. The V and J ends lost 2 bases and 4 bases, in that order; junction bases with no gene match: 6. This CDR3 comprises 17 residues. Germline lookup yields CDR1 SGHRS and CDR2 YFSETQ. CDR3 nucleotide sequence: TGCGCCAGCAGCTTTTTTGGACTAGCGGGGGGGGGAGAGACCCAGTACTTC. It encodes CASSFFGLAGGGETQYF. The whole variable domain, remainder taken from reference TRBV5-1 and TRBJ2-5, is KAGVTQTPRYLIKTRGQQVTLSCSPISGHRSVSWYQQTPGQGLQFLFEYFSETQRNKGNFPGRFSGRQFSNSRSEMNVSTLELGDSALYLCASSFFGLAGGGETQYFGPGTRLLVL.

This clone was detected only a few times. The chain links TRBV7-8 to TRBJ1-4, with 7 bases that match TRBD1. This CDR3 is 15 amino acids long. CDR1 and CDR2 from the germline V gene are SGHVS and FQNEAQ. V dropped 3 bases and J dropped 0; count of bases not matched to a gene: 1. The CDR3 bases are TGTGCCAGCAGCTTGACAGGGTCAACTAATGAAAAACTGTTTTTT. Protein product: CASSLTGSTNEKLFF.

About this clone itself: Germline and junction disagree at one end, which may indicate a read error. J is TRBJ2-3 and V is TRBV7-7, with 8 positions matching TRBD2. The CDR3 spans 16 residues. Per the germline V gene, CDR1 is SSHAT and CDR2 is FNYEAQ (reference sequence). The CDR3 spells CASSLGASGPTDTQYF. The DNA of the CDR3 is TGTGCTAGCAGCTTAGGGGCTAGCGGGCCCACAGATACGCAGTATTTT.

This clone appeared a few times. The chain recombines TRBV9 with TRBJ2-6; 8 positions match TRBD1. The CDR3 length is 19 residues. In germline, CDR1 is SGDLS, CDR2 YYNGEE. V shed 2 bases, J shed 2 bases, and the junction held 12 bases outside the gene matches. CDR3 sequence reads: CASSVSHRGDFTGANVLTF. In nucleotides, the CDR3 is TGTGCCAGCAGCGTCTCCCACAGGGGGGACTTTACTGGGGCCAACGTCCTGACTTTC. Complete variable domain (other parts from reference TRBV9 and TRBJ2-6): DSGVTQTPKHLITATGQRVTLRCSPRSGDLSVYWYQQSLDQGLQFLIQYYNGEERAKGNILERFSAQQFPDLHSELNLSSLELGDSALYFCASSVSHRGDFTGANVLTFGAGSRLTVL.

The rearrangement links TRBV27 to TRBJ2-7; tentative D call: TRBD1 (5 bases). This CDR3 comprises 11 residues. Germline-derived CDR1 and CDR2 are MNHEY and SMNVEV (reference sequence). Trimming cost V 3 bases and J 5 bases, with 5 bases left between them. This chain's CDR3 is CASSLGHEQYF. As DNA, the CDR3 is TGTGCCAGCAGTTTGGGGCACGAGCAGTACTTC.

A single count supports this clone. The chain employs TRBV6-1 and TRBJ1-3, with D unclear. The CDR3 sequence is 13 residues long. Germline V gene data show CDR1 as MNHNS and CDR2 as SASEGT. The germline V and J ends were trimmed by 5 bases and 4 bases, with 9 bases remaining between them. Written as DNA, the CDR3 is TGTGCCAGCAGTCCGGGTTGGGGAAACACCATATATTTT. This gives the protein CASSPGWGNTIYF.

V gene TRBV7-9 combines with J gene TRBJ1-2, with 7 bases identical to TRBD1. The junction had 8 bases not matched to a gene; V was cut back by 5 bases and J by 8 bases. From germline, CDR1 is SEHNR and CDR2 FQNEAQ (reference sequence). This CDR3 region has 13 residues. The CDR3 region is CASSPRQGGGYTF. The CDR3 coding sequence is TGTGCCAGCAGCCCTCGACAGGGTGGGGGCTACACCTTC.

By sample fraction, this clone is medium-sized (0.01 to 0.1%). The chain employs TRBV9 and TRBJ1-2; weak D call: TRBD1 (6 bases). CDR3 length: 14 amino acids. V gave up 1 base and J gave up 8 bases, with 15 bases separating them. Germline V gives CDR1 SGDLS, CDR2 YYNGEE. The CDR3 region has the DNA TGTGCCAGCAGCGTACGGGACATCTCAAAGGGCTACACCTTC. It yields the protein CASSVRDISKGYTF.